The sequence of this T cell receptor beta chain was determined in a study of shared clonotypes between healthy human individuals. Study summary: Each donor's CD4 naive and CD4 memory cells filled three plates apiece, CD8 naive two, and CD8 memory one.

The study's findings and limits: Researchers sampled blood only, noting tissue repertoires likely differ. Compared with memory subsets, naive subsets generally had larger estimated richness.

The healthy adult donors were HIV-negative and reported no recent acute infections or vaccinations. This table comes from immunoSEQ multiplex PCR, and its TCRdb copy is limited to in-frame clones, with some not included. The table records 2 million to 3 million clones, 93% of them present only once. To note about this clone: The antigen remains undetermined.

V lost 6 bases, J lost 4 bases, and 6 bases lay in between. Germline CDR1 SGHAT, CDR2 FQDESV (reference sequence). This CDR3 is 12 amino acids long. This chain connects TRBV11-1 to TRBJ2-2; D is ambiguous. Sample: naive CD4+ T cells from PBMCs. Stated subset: CD45RA+ positively selected. The receptor was isolated from a man in his late teens or twenties in good health. Some clones in this sample may be carry-over from other donors' samples. The CDR3 DNA sequence: TGTGCCAGCAGGAGACTCACCGGGGAGCTGTTTTTT. It encodes CASRRLTGELFF. Full variable domain (rest looked up from reference TRBV11-1 and TRBJ2-2): EAEVAQSPRYKITEKSQAVAFWCDPISGHATLYWYRQILGQGPELLVQFQDESVVDDSQLPKDRFSAERLKGVDSTLKIQPAELGDSAMYLCASRRLTGELFFGEGSRLTVL.